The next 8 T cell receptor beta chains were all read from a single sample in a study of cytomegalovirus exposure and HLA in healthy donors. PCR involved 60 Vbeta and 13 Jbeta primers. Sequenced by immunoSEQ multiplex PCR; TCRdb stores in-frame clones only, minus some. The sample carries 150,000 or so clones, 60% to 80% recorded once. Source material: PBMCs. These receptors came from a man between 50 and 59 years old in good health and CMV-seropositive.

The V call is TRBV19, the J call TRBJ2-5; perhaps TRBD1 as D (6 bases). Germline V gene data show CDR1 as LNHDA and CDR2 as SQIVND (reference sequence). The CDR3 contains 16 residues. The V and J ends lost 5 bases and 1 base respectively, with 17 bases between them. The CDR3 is CASSLNFQGFQETQYF. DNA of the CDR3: TGTGCCAGTAGTCTCAATTTCCAGGGGTTCCAAGAGACCCAGTACTTC.

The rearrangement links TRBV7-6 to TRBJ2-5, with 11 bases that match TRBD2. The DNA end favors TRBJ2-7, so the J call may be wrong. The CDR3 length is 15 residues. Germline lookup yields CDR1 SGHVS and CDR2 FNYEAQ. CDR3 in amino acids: CASSPGTSGSYEQYF. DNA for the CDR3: TGTGCCAGCAGCCCTGGGACTAGCGGCTCCTACGAGCAGTACTTC.

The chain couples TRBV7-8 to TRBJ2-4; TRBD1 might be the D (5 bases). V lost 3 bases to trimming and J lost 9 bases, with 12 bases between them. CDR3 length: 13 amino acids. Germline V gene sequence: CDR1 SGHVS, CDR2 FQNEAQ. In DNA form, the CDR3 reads TGTGCCAGCAGCTTTCAGGGTGGTGTCATTCAGTACTTC. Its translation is CASSFQGGVIQYF.

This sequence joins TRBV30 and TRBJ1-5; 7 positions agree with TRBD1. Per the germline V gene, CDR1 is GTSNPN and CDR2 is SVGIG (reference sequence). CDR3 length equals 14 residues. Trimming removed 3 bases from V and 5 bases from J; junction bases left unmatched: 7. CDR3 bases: TGTGCCTGGAGCGGACAGGTCTACGATCAGCCCCAGCATTTT. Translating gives CAWSGQVYDQPQHF.

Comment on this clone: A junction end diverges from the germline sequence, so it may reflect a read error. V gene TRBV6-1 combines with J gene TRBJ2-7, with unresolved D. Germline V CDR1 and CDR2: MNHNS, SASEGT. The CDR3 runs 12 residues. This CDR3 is CASSEEVTPTLF. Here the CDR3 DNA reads TGTGCCAGCAGTGAAGAGGTGACACCAACCCTTTTC.

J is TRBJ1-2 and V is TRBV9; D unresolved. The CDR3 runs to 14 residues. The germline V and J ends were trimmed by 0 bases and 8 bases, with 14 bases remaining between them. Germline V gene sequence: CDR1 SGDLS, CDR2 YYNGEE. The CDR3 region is CASSVGQFRKGYTF. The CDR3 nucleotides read TGTGCCAGCAGCGTAGGACAATTTAGAAAGGGCTACACCTTC.

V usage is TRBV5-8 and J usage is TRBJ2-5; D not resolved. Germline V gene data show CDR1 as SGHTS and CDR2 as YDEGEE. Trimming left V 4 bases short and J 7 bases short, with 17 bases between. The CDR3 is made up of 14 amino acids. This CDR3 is CASSRKSPFGTQYF. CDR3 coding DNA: TGTGCCAGCAGCCGTAAGTCGCCTTTCGGGACCCAGTACTTC.

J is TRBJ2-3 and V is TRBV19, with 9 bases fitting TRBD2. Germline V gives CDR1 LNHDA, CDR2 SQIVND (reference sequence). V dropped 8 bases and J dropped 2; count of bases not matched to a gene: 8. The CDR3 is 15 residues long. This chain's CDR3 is CASSERGVPTDTQYF. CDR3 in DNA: TGTGCCAGTTCCGAGCGGGGGGTTCCCACAGATACGCAGTATTTT.